The 14 T cell receptor beta chains below all came from one sample that was sequenced in a study of radiation and T cells in renal cell carcinoma. Time point indicated: blood 2 weeks post-SBRT. Regarding treatment: 15 Gy SBRT to primary tumor, nephrectomy 4 weeks later. Some clones are missing from TCRdb's copy, which holds only in-frame ones; the method was immunoSEQ multiplex PCR. The sample shows more than 65,000 clones, approximately 86% of them seen only once. Material: blood, obtained from a patient whose treatment included radiotherapy and nephrectomy. The receptors shown here come from a woman in her fifties or sixties with renal cell carcinoma.

The chain carries TRBV4-3 and TRBJ1-5; D not certain. Trimming shortened V by 0 bases and J by 1 base, and 13 bases separated the two germline ends. CDR1 is LGHNA and CDR2 is YSLEER in the germline V gene. The CDR3 is 17 residues long. The CDR3 region has the DNA TGCGCCAGCAGCCAAGATCCCGGCAACCCAAGCAATCAGCCCCAGCATTTT. It is translated as CASSQDPGNPSNQPQHF.

The chain links TRBV5-4 to TRBJ1-2; 7 bases agree with TRBD1. The CDR3 extends over 15 amino acids. The ends lost 4 bases at V and 0 bases at J; junction bases unmatched: 6. Germline V gene sequence: CDR1 SGHNT, CDR2 YYREEE (reference sequence). CDR3 nucleotides: TGTGCCAGCAGCCCCGGACAGGCAGCTAACTATGGCTACACCTTC. Amino acids: CASSPGQAANYGYTF.

The gene calls are TRBV7-6 and TRBJ1-4, with TRBD1 matching over 11 bases. J lost 10 bases, V lost 2 bases, and 6 bases had no gene match. Germline-derived CDR1 and CDR2 are SGHVS and FNYEAQ. This CDR3 is built from 15 residues. The CDR3 loop reads CASSLTGQGVGKLFF. The CDR3 DNA sequence: TGTGCCAGCAGCTTAACGGGACAGGGGGTAGGAAAACTGTTTTTT.

The gene calls are TRBV2 and TRBJ2-1; 9 bases match TRBD2. The CDR3 spans 14 residues. The germline gives CDR1 SNHLY, CDR2 FYNNEI. J lost 2 bases, V lost 8 bases, and 4 bases had no gene match. In DNA, the CDR3 is TGTGCCAGCGTTGAGCGGGGGGCCTACAATGAGCAGTTCTTC. Its protein product is CASVERGAYNEQFF. Combining the CDR3 with reference TRBV2 and TRBJ2-1 gives the whole variable domain EPEVTQTPSHQVTQMGQEVILRCVPISNHLYFYWYRQILGQKVEFLVSFYNNEISEKSEIFDDQFSVERPDGSNFTLKIRSTKLEDSAMYFCASVERGAYNEQFFGPGTRLTVL.

The CDR3 loop reads CASSQPQQGSSGNTIYF. The CDR3 bases are TGTGCCAGCAGCCAACCTCAACAGGGTAGCTCTGGAAACACCATATATTTT. This chain joins TRBV7-9 and TRBJ1-3; perhaps TRBD1 as D (6 bases). Deletions cut 5 bases from V and 0 bases from J, with 17 bases between. This CDR3 is 17 amino acids long. Per germline, CDR1 SEHNR and CDR2 FQNEAQ (reference sequence).

In this sample, this clone turned up once. V and J are TRBV19 and TRBJ2-6; weak D call: TRBD1 (6 bases). The V end lost 7 bases, the J end lost 2 bases, and 12 bases lay between the germline ends. Germline CDR1 LNHDA, CDR2 SQIVND (reference sequence). This CDR3 is built from 15 residues. For the CDR3, the DNA is TGTGCCAGTACTCTAAACAGGGCTGGGGCCAACGTCCTGACTTTC. Residues: CASTLNRAGANVLTF.

The rearrangement uses TRBV5-4 and TRBJ1-2, with D unresolved. Per the germline V gene, CDR1 is SGHNT and CDR2 is YYREEE (reference sequence). CDR3 length: 13 residues. V gave up 4 bases and J gave up 8 bases, with 15 bases separating them. CDR3 sequence (DNA): TGTGCCAGCAGCCTGACGGGATCCAGCGGCTACACCTTC. It encodes CASSLTGSSGYTF. Combining the CDR3 with reference TRBV5-4 and TRBJ1-2 gives the whole variable domain ETGVTQSPTHLIKTRGQQVTLRCSSQSGHNTVSWYQQALGQGPQFIFQYYREEENGRGNFPPRFSGLQFPNYSSELNVNALELDDSALYLCASSLTGSSGYTFGSGTRLTVV.

This rearrangement joins TRBV6-5 to TRBJ2-3, with D unclear. The CDR3 covers 14 residues. Trimming removed 6 bases at V and 8 bases at J, with 18 bases between. Germline CDR1 is MNHEY and CDR2 is SVGAGI. CDR3 region: CASRLGKGSGTQYF. DNA of the CDR3: TGTGCCAGCAGATTAGGAAAAGGGTCTGGTACGCAGTATTTT.

DNA for the CDR3: TGTGCCAGCAGTGTTGGGGGAGGGGTGAGGAACTATGGCTACACCTTC. As protein: CASSVGGGVRNYGYTF. The chain links TRBV9 to TRBJ1-2; tentatively, D is TRBD1 (5 bases). This CDR3 contains 16 residues. Germline V gives CDR1 SGDLS, CDR2 YYNGEE. V lost 5 bases and J 2 bases, leaving 19 bases between the germline ends.

The rearrangement uses TRBV7-3 and TRBJ1-1; D gene ambiguous. The CDR3 has 17 amino acids. V lost 2 bases and J 4 bases, leaving 20 bases between the germline ends. The germline V gene encodes CDR1 SGHTA and CDR2 FQGTGA. This CDR3 is CASSLLAGPPLSTEAFF. The CDR3 nucleotides read TGTGCCAGCAGCTTATTAGCTGGGCCCCCATTGAGCACTGAAGCTTTCTTT.

The CDR3 loop is CASSQDGSTEQYF. CDR3 bases: TGCGCCAGCAGCCAAGATGGTTCAACCGAGCAGTACTTC. This chain links TRBV4-1 with TRBJ2-7; D not resolved. Per germline, CDR1 MGHRA and CDR2 YSYEKL. V shed 0 bases and J shed 6 bases, with 9 bases lying between them. This CDR3 spans 13 amino acids.

The chain links TRBV9 to TRBJ2-4; possible D gene TRBD1, 7 bases. Germline CDR1 SGDLS, CDR2 YYNGEE. Trimming took 0 bases from V and 4 from J, leaving 8 bases between them. The CDR3 is 14 residues long. This CDR3 is CASSVAGGKNIQYF. The DNA for the CDR3 is TGTGCCAGCAGCGTAGCAGGGGGGAAAAACATTCAGTACTTC.

The chain has TRBV7-9 and TRBJ2-7; D ambiguous. The CDR3 is made up of 12 amino acids. Germline lookup yields CDR1 SEHNR and CDR2 FQNEAQ (reference sequence). V lost 2 bases and J 7 bases, leaving 9 bases between the germline ends. The CDR3 nucleotides read TGTGCCAGCAGCTTAACCACAAGGGAGCAGTACTTC. This codes for CASSLTTREQYF.

This clone appeared a single time. The chain uses TRBV9 and TRBJ2-7, with D maybe TRBD1 (5 bases). V was shortened by 3 bases and J by 0 bases, with 13 bases between the two germline ends. CDR3 length: 15 amino acids. The germline gives CDR1 SGDLS, CDR2 YYNGEE. CDR3 in amino acids: CASSAQAMSSYEQYF. CDR3 sequence (DNA): TGTGCCAGCAGCGCACAGGCTATGAGCTCCTACGAGCAGTACTTC.